The T cell receptor beta chain described here comes from a study of T cell responses to AZD1222 COVID-19 vaccine. Looking at the study overall: The analysis combined second doses at about 4 or about 12 weeks. Study-wide results and caveats: The repertoires were collected only after the peak T cell response.

Germline-derived CDR1 and CDR2 are LGHDT and YNNKEL (reference sequence). V gave up 1 base and J gave up 6 bases, with 10 bases separating them. CDR3 size: 14 residues. With regard to this clone: The antigen is undetermined.

Generated by immunoSEQ multiplex PCR, the TCRdb table keeps only in-frame clones and is missing some. The sample lists some 140,000 clones; around 90% were seen once. The clonotype was recovered from an adult in good health. The input for sequencing was peripheral blood, taken on day 0 of AZD1222 vaccination. The chain joins TRBV3-1 (or the pseudogene TRBV3-2) to TRBJ2-1; possibly TRBD2 for D (5 bases). The CDR3 DNA reads TGTGCCAGCAGCCAAGCGGTCGCGGGCAATGAGCAGTTCTTC. It yields the protein CASSQAVAGNEQFF.